This is a list of T cell receptor beta chains from one sample in a study of blood T cells in healthy people across ages. TCRdb re-called the 5' RACE reads with MiXCR, one entry per CDR3 protein. This table holds approximately 780,000 distinct CDR3 sequences, roughly 24% found once. The same data also went into a second study, on T cells of mothers and their children.

Sequencing input: blood. The receptor source for this set is a boy aged 5-17 years in good health. CDR3s include the opening cysteine and the closing phenylalanine or tryptophan. D genes are given only for firm matches. The size of a clone is reported for some rows only, either as once, few or many, or as a class for expanded clones.

abundance | j_gene | d_gene | v_gene | CDR3aa | CDR3nt
few | TRBJ2-7 | - | TRBV7-8 | CASGLMGFEQYF | TGTGCCAGCGGCTTAATGGGTTTCGAGCAGTACTTC
- | TRBJ2-7 | - | TRBV18 | CASSPPVRGSYEQYF | TGTGCCAGCTCACCACCGGTAAGGGGGTCCTACGAGCAGTACTTC
- | TRBJ2-3 | - | TRBV19 | CASSIESATTQYF | TGTGCCAGTAGTATAGAGTCGGCTACTACGCAGTATTTT
- | TRBJ2-1 | - | TRBV9 | CASSVGSRPSYNEQFF | TGTGCCAGCAGCGTAGGGAGCAGGCCGTCCTACAATGAGCAGTTCTTC
many | TRBJ2-7 | TRBD1 | TRBV27 | CASSFRDSSYEQYF | TGTGCCAGCAGTTTCCGGGACAGCTCCTACGAGCAGTACTTC
few | TRBJ2-3 | - | TRBV7-9 | CASSLVDSTDTQYF | TGTGCCAGCAGCTTAGTTGACAGCACAGATACGCAGTATTTT
- | TRBJ1-2 | - | TRBV5-1 | CASRWGAGYTF | TGCGCCAGCAGATGGGGAGCCGGCTACACCTTC
- | TRBJ2-3 | TRBD2 | TRBV10-3 | CAIISRRGSTDTQYF | TGTGCCATCATCTCGCGGCGGGGGAGCACAGATACGCAGTATTTT
- | TRBJ2-6 | - | TRBV7-9 | CASSFTSSGANVLTF | TGTGCCAGCAGCTTTACGAGTTCGGGGGCCAACGTCCTGACTTTC
few | TRBJ2-5 | TRBD2 | TRBV3-1 | CASRGTSGETQYF | TGTGCCAGCCGAGGGACTAGCGGGGAGACCCAGTACTTC
few | TRBJ2-1 | TRBD1 | TRBV5-1 | CASSLVGRGSYNEQFF | TGCGCCAGCAGCTTGGTTGGCAGGGGGAGCTACAATGAGCAGTTCTTC
- | TRBJ2-1 | - | TRBV15 | CATSRATGRDEQFF | TGTGCCACCAGCAGAGCGACTGGGCGGGATGAGCAGTTCTTC
- | TRBJ1-4 | - | TRBV20-1 | CSARPDPRNGLDEKLFF | TGCAGTGCTAGACCGGATCCGAGGAACGGTCTAGATGAAAAACTGTTTTTT
- | TRBJ2-7 | - | TRBV5-1 | CASSFNRVGAYEQYF | TGCGCCAGCAGCTTCAACAGGGTCGGGGCCTACGAGCAGTACTTC
few | TRBJ2-7 | TRBD2 | TRBV15 | CATQPTSGVREQYF | TGTGCCACCCAGCCGACTAGCGGGGTTAGGGAGCAGTACTTC
- | TRBJ1-4 | - | TRBV5-1 | CASSLGQERGKLFF | TGCGCCAGCAGCTTGGGGCAAGAAAGGGGAAAACTGTTTTTT
few | TRBJ1-2 | - | TRBV7-3 | CASGPEIGGYTF | TGTGCCAGCGGGCCCGAAATTGGTGGCTACACCTTC
- | TRBJ2-7 | - | TRBV20-1 | CSALGWAGREQYF | TGCAGTGCCCTAGGTTGGGCGGGCCGGGAGCAGTACTTC
few | TRBJ2-3 | - | TRBV6-2/TRBV6-3 | CASTDRLTDTQYF | TGTGCCAGTACCGACAGACTCACAGATACGCAGTATTTT
- | TRBJ1-1 | TRBD1 | TRBV6-2/TRBV6-3 | CASSAPGQGITEAFF | TGTGCCAGCAGTGCTCCGGGACAGGGCATAACTGAAGCTTTCTTT
- | TRBJ2-5 | - | TRBV2 | CASSPLVSETQYF | TGTGCCAGCAGTCCACTAGTCTCAGAGACCCAGTACTTC
few | TRBJ2-1 | - | TRBV7-9 | CASSLGVSANEQFF | TGTGCCAGCAGCTTAGGCGTTAGCGCCAATGAGCAGTTCTTC
many | TRBJ2-2 | - | TRBV7-3 | CASSPRPNTGELFF | TGTGCCAGCAGCCCAAGACCGAACACCGGGGAGCTGTTTTTT
many | TRBJ2-7 | - | TRBV3-1 | CASSQDFEQYF | TGTGCCAGCAGCCAAGATTTCGAGCAGTACTTC
many | TRBJ2-1 | TRBD2 | TRBV28 | CASSFSSGGTYNEQFF | TGTGCCAGCAGTTTTTCCAGCGGGGGAACCTACAATGAGCAGTTCTTC
few | TRBJ2-2 | - | TRBV11-1 | CASSSTDGSGGTGELFF | TGTGCCAGCAGCTCCACCGACGGGAGTGGGGGCACCGGGGAGCTGTTTTTT
few | TRBJ2-5 | - | TRBV28 | CASTQSQETQYF | TGTGCCAGCACGCAGTCCCAAGAGACCCAGTACTTC
- | TRBJ2-5 | - | TRBV4-3 | CASSQDLYWTQYF | TGCGCCAGCAGCCAAGATCTTTACTGGACCCAGTACTTC
- | TRBJ2-5 | - | TRBV2 | CASRAGPSLETQYF | TGTGCCAGCAGGGCGGGACCGTCTCTAGAGACCCAGTACTTC
few | TRBJ2-5 | TRBD1 | TRBV28 | CASSFSGTGVGETQYF | TGTGCCAGCAGTTTCTCCGGGACAGGGGTAGGGGAGACCCAGTACTTC
many | TRBJ1-2 | TRBD1 | TRBV9 | CASSADRGNYGYTF | TGTGCCAGCAGCGCTGACAGGGGTAACTATGGCTACACCTTC
- | TRBJ2-7 | - | TRBV7-9 | CASRRTASSYEQYF | TGTGCCAGCAGACGGACGGCGAGCTCCTACGAGCAGTACTTC
- | TRBJ2-1 | - | TRBV20-1 | CSAREALGHQRGEQFF | TGCAGTGCTAGAGAGGCGTTGGGACACCAACGGGGTGAGCAGTTCTTC
few | TRBJ2-7 | TRBD2 | TRBV20-1 | CRASGGEHYEQYF | TGCAGGGCTAGCGGGGGGGAACACTACGAGCAGTACTTC
- | TRBJ2-1 | - | TRBV20-1 | CSARGERGVGYNEQFF | TGCAGTGCTAGAGGAGAGAGAGGGGTGGGCTACAATGAGCAGTTCTTC